This TCR beta chain was sequenced in a study of cytomegalovirus exposure and HLA in healthy donors. Trimming shortened V by 1 base and J by 5 bases, and 17 bases separated the two germline ends. CDR1 and CDR2 (germline): LNHDA, SQIVND (reference sequence). The CDR3 spans 16 residues. Primers: 60 Vbeta forward and 13 Jbeta reverse. Method: immunoSEQ multiplex PCR; TCRdb's copy keeps in-frame clones and lacks some. The table lists some 180,000 clones, around 77% of them singletons. The specimen sequenced was PBMCs. This sequence originates from a woman aged 25 to 39 in good health and CMV-seronegative. The chain couples TRBV19 to TRBJ1-1, with D possibly TRBD1 on 5 matching bases. The CDR3 loop reads CASSIGLARAVTEAFF. As DNA, the CDR3 is TGTGCCAGTAGTATAGGGTTGGCCAGGGCTGTTACTGAAGCTTTCTTT.